The 17 T cell receptor beta chains listed next were all sequenced from one sample in a study of cytomegalovirus exposure and HLA in healthy donors. In the PCR, 60 Vbeta and 13 Jbeta primers were used. Sequencing was performed with immunoSEQ multiplex PCR; in TCRdb, only in-frame clones are kept and a portion is missing. Among some 150,000 clones listed, around 84% were seen once. Sequencing was performed on PBMCs. The receptors were gathered from a woman between 18 and 29 years old in good health and CMV-seronegative.

The chain combines TRBV6-5 with TRBJ2-2; TRBD2 is a possible D gene (5 bases). The V gene's germline CDR1 is MNHEY and CDR2 SVGAGI. CDR3 length: 14 residues. V was shortened by 3 bases and J by 5 bases, with 10 bases between the two germline ends. The CDR3 DNA sequence: TGTGCCAGCAGTTATCGGGGAGCGACCGGGGAGCTGTTTTTT. Translation: CASSYRGATGELFF.

This clone appeared once. The chain combines TRBV7-2 with TRBJ2-2, with 8 bases fitting TRBD2. The CDR3 runs to 16 residues. Looked up from germline, CDR1 is SGHTA and CDR2 is FQGNSA. The J segment lost 6 bases and the V segment lost 7 bases, leaving 13 bases of the junction unmatched. The DNA for the CDR3 is TGTGCCAGCACCTCCCGAGGGAAAGCGGGGGCCGGGGAGCTGTTTTTT. Its protein is CASTSRGKAGAGELFF. Supplemented by reference TRBV7-2 and TRBJ2-2, the full variable domain reads GAGVSQSPSNKVTEKGKDVELRCDPISGHTALYWYRQSLGQGLEFLIYFQGNSAPDKSGLPSDRFSAERTGGSVSTLTIQRTQQEDSAVYLCASTSRGKAGAGELFFGEGSRLTVL.

The genes are TRBV5-1 and TRBJ2-2, with 11 bases identical to TRBD2. This CDR3 is 17 amino acids long. In germline, CDR1 is SGHRS, CDR2 YFSETQ. J lost 4 bases, V lost 2 bases, and 7 bases had no gene match. DNA of the CDR3: TGCGCCAGCAGCTTTTCCCTAGCGGGGGGCGGCACCGGGGAGCTGTTTTTT. Protein: CASSFSLAGGGTGELFF.

This clone was counted once. The J gene is TRBJ2-7, the V gene TRBV19; TRBD2 aligns across 10 bases. This CDR3 is built from 13 residues. Trimming removed 4 bases from V and 6 bases from J; junction bases left unmatched: 3. The germline CDR1 and CDR2 sequences are LNHDA and SQIVND (reference sequence). The CDR3 region has the DNA TGTGCCAGTAGTACCCTAGCGGGGGCCGAGCAGTACTTC. Its translation: CASSTLAGAEQYF.

The chain combines TRBV2 with TRBJ2-3, with 7 bases lining up with TRBD2. Germline V gives CDR1 SNHLY, CDR2 FYNNEI. Trimming removed 1 base from V and 4 bases from J; junction bases left unmatched: 5. The CDR3 spans 15 residues. CDR3 protein: CASSEERDVSDTQYF. CDR3 DNA sequence: TGTGCCAGCAGTGAAGAGCGGGACGTTTCAGATACGCAGTATTTT.

The chain couples TRBV25-1 to TRBJ2-5, with a weak D call TRBD2 (5 bases). CDR3 size: 13 residues. The germline V and J ends were trimmed by 7 bases and 4 bases, with 13 bases remaining between them. In germline, CDR1 is MGHDK, CDR2 SYGVNS. The CDR3 DNA follows: TGTGCCAGCACGAGAGAAGAGGGAGAGACCCAGTACTTC. This codes for CASTREEGETQYF.

This chain connects TRBV28 to TRBJ2-7; D possibly corresponds to TRBD2 (6 bases). The V end lost 1 base, the J end lost 3 bases, and 13 bases lay between the germline ends. Germline lookup yields CDR1 MDHEN and CDR2 SYDVKM. This CDR3 is 15 amino acids long. The CDR3 region is CASSLYGSGGYEQYF. The CDR3 nucleotides are TGTGCCAGCAGTTTATACGGTAGCGGAGGCTACGAGCAGTACTTC.

The CDR3 is CASMNRLNQPQHF. The CDR3 DNA reads TGTGCCAGCATGAACAGGTTGAATCAGCCCCAGCATTTT. This chain joins TRBV2 and TRBJ1-5; D may be TRBD1 (5 bases). This CDR3 contains 13 residues. Germline CDR1 reads SNHLY; CDR2 reads FYNNEI. V dropped 7 bases and J dropped 4 bases, with 11 bases sitting between them.

The rearrangement joins TRBV5-1 to TRBJ2-5, with D maybe TRBD1 (6 bases). Trimming removed 7 bases from V and 3 bases from J, with 25 bases in between. Germline V gene data show CDR1 as SGHRS and CDR2 as YFSETQ. CDR3 length: 17 residues. The CDR3 loop reads CASGPRGGVSPKETQYF. CDR3 sequence (DNA): TGCGCCAGCGGCCCCCGAGGGGGAGTATCCCCTAAAGAGACCCAGTACTTC.

Written as DNA, the CDR3 is TGTGCCAGCAGGTACGGGACCTACGAGCAGTACTTC. Residues: CASRYGTYEQYF. V and J are TRBV11-2 and TRBJ2-7, with D possibly TRBD2 on 5 matching bases. Trimming shortened V by 6 bases and J by 2 bases, and 8 bases separated the two germline ends. The CDR3 runs to 12 residues. CDR1 and CDR2 (germline): SGHAT, FQNNGV. Based on the CDR3 plus reference TRBV11-2 and TRBJ2-7, the full variable domain is EAGVAQSPRYKIIEKRQSVAFWCNPISGHATLYWYQQILGQGPKLLIQFQNNGVVDDSQLPKDRFSAERLKGVDSTLKIQPAKLEDSAVYLCASRYGTYEQYFGPGTRLTVT.

The V and J genes are TRBV15 and TRBJ2-1; no firm D call. The CDR3 has 16 residues. Trimming took off 0 bases at V and 0 bases at J, with 9 bases between the two ends. Per the germline V gene, CDR1 is LNHNV and CDR2 is YYDKDF (reference sequence). CDR3 DNA sequence: TGTGCCACCAGCAGAGATGAACCGAGCTCCTACAATGAGCAGTTCTTC. It yields the protein CATSRDEPSSYNEQFF.

The chain joins TRBV27 to TRBJ1-1, with unresolved D. CDR1 is MNHEY and CDR2 is SMNVEV in the germline V gene (reference sequence). The CDR3 length is 11 residues. V was cut by 7 bases and J by 5 bases, with 8 bases left in between. CDR3 nucleotides: TGTGCCAGCAAGAGAGGGACTGAAGCTTTCTTT. Its translation is CASKRGTEAFF.

The chain uses TRBV13 and TRBJ1-3; D gene ambiguous. Germline loops: CDR1 PRHDT, CDR2 FYEKMQ (reference sequence). V dropped 5 bases and J dropped 0 bases, with 17 bases sitting between them. The CDR3 loop spans 17 amino acids. The CDR3 DNA reads as TGTGCCAGCAGCGGAGACCCTCCGGATACCTCTGGAAACACCATATATTTT. Protein sequence: CASSGDPPDTSGNTIYF.

The chain couples TRBV10-3 to TRBJ2-5; 11 bases are shared with TRBD2. Trimming removed 11 bases from V and 6 bases from J; junction bases left unmatched: 11. The CDR3 spans 14 residues. The V gene's germline CDR1 is ENHRY and CDR2 SYGVKD. The DNA of the CDR3 is TGTGCCTCCGCGACTAGCGGGGCCCTCCAGACCCAGTACTTC. As protein: CASATSGALQTQYF.

The chain joins TRBV14 to TRBJ2-1, with D possibly TRBD2 on 5 matching bases. Trimming pared 1 base from V and 7 bases from J, leaving 11 bases between. The V gene's germline CDR1 is SGHDN and CDR2 FVKESK. This CDR3 has 14 amino acids. The CDR3 DNA follows: TGTGCCAGCAGCCAAGTCGCTAGCTCGAATGAGCAGTTCTTC. Its translation: CASSQVASSNEQFF.

A single count supports this clone. The CDR3 loop reads CASSYRVGVQYF. As DNA, the CDR3 is TGTGCCAGCAGCTACAGGGTCGGGGTGCAGTATTTT. The genes are TRBV5-5 and TRBJ2-3, with D possibly being TRBD1 (6 bases). Between the trimmed V and J ends, which lost 3 bases and 11 bases, there was a span of 13 bases. This CDR3 is built from 12 residues. The V gene's germline CDR1 is SGHKS and CDR2 YYEKEE (reference sequence). The complete variable domain, with remaining parts taken from reference TRBV5-5 and TRBJ2-3, reads DAGVTQSPTHLIKTRGQQVTLRCSPISGHKSVSWYQQVLGQGPQFIFQYYEKEERGRGNFPDRFSARQFPNYSSELNVNALLLGDSALYLCASSYRVGVQYFGPGTRLTVL.

V is TRBV5-1 and J is TRBJ1-3; 7 bases are shared with TRBD1. The germline V gene has CDR1 SGHRS and CDR2 YFSETQ. This CDR3 contains 17 residues. V was pared by 3 bases and J by 7 bases, with 16 bases of the junction left unmatched. This CDR3 is CASSYTYDREKRNTIYF. DNA of the CDR3: TGCGCCAGCAGCTACACATATGACAGGGAGAAACGGAACACCATATATTTT.